This T cell receptor (beta chain) was recorded in a study of T cell repertoires in cytomegalovirus infection. This clonotype was recorded a few times. Each CDR3 protein gets one entry after TCRdb re-called the reads with MiXCR. The sample lists a few hundred thousand distinct CDR3 sequences, more than 9% occurring once. The sequence was collected from a human donor in good health (CMV status not recorded). Some clones in this sample may be carry-over from other donors' samples. The source material was PBMCs.

The CDR3, as DNA: TGTGCCAGCAGCGGGTCGCCGAGCTCCTACAATGAGCAGTTCTTC. Its translation: CASSGSPSSYNEQFF. This rearrangement joins TRBV7-2 to TRBJ2-1; D ambiguous. V lost 5 bases and J 0 bases, leaving 11 bases between the germline ends. The CDR3 covers 15 residues. The germline V gene has CDR1 SGHTA and CDR2 FQGNSA. Looking up the rest from reference TRBV7-2 and TRBJ2-1 gives the full variable domain: GAGVSQSPSNKVTEKGKDVELRCDPISGHTALYWYRQSLGQGLEFLIYFQGNSAPDKSGLPSDRFSAERTGGSVSTLTIQRTQQEDSAVYLCASSGSPSSYNEQFFGPGTRLTVL.